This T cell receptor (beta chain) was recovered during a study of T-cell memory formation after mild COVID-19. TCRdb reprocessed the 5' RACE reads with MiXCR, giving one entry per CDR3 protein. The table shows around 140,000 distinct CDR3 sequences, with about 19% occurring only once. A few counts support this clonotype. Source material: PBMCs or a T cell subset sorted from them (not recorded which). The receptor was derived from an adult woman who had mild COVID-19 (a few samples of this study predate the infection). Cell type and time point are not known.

DNA for the CDR3: TGTGCCAGCAGCTTAGCTCCACTCAGTAAGCAGTTCTTC. This codes for CASSLAPLSKQFF. The chain employs TRBV7-9 and TRBJ2-1, with unresolved D. V gave up 0 bases and J gave up 11 bases, with 11 bases separating them. The V gene's germline CDR1 is SEHNR and CDR2 FQNEAQ (reference sequence). The CDR3 has 13 amino acids.